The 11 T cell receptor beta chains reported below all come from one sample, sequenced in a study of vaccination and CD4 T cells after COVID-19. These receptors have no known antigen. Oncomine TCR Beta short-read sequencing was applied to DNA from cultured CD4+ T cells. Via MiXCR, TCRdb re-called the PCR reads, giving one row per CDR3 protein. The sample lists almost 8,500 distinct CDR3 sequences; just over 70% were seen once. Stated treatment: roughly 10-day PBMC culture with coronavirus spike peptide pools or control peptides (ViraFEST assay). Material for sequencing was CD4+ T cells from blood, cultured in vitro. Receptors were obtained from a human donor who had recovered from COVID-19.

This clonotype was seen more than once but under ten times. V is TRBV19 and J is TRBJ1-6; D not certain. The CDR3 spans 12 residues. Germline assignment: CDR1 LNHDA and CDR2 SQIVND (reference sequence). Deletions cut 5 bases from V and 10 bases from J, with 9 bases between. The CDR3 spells CASSLLRSPLHF. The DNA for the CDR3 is TGTGCCAGTAGTCTCCTTCGGTCACCCCTCCACTTT. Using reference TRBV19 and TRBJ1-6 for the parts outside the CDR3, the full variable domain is DGGITQSPKYLFRKEGQNVTLSCEQNLNHDAMYWYRQDPGQGLRLIYYSQIVNDFQKGDIAEGYSVSREKKESFPLTVTSAQKNPTAFYLCASSLLRSPLHFGNGTRLTVT.

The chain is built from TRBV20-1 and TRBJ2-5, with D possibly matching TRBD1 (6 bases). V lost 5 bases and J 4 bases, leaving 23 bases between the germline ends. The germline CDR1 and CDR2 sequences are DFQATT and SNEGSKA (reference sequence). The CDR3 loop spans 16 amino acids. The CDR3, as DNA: TGCAGTGCTCGCGCGGCAGGGGCGAGGATAGTAGAGACCCAGTACTTC. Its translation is CSARAAGARIVETQYF.

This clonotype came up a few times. CDR3: CASEGSYGYTF. The CDR3 nucleotides are TGTGCCAGCGAGGGGAGTTATGGCTACACCTTC. The chain joins TRBV12-3 or TRBV12-4 to TRBJ1-2, with D perhaps matching TRBD1 (5 bases). This CDR3 is 11 amino acids long. The germline V and J ends were trimmed by 8 bases and 5 bases, with 9 bases remaining between them.

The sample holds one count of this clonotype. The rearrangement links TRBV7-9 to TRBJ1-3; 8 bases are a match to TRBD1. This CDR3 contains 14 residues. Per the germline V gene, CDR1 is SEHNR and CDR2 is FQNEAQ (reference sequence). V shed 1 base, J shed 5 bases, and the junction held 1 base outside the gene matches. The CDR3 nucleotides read TGTGCCAGCAGCTTAGGACAGGGGAGAAACACCATATATTTT. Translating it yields CASSLGQGRNTIYF.

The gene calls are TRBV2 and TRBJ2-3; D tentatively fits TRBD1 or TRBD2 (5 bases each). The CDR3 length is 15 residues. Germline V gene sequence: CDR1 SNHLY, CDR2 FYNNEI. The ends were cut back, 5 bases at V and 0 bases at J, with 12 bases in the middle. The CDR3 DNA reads TGTGCCAGCAGTTGGCAGGGAGCTAGCACAGATACGCAGTATTTT. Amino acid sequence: CASSWQGASTDTQYF.

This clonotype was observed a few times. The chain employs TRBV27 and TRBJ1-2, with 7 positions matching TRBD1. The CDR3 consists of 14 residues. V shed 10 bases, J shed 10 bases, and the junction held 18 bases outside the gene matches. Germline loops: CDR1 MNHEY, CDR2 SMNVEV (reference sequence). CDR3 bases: TGTGCCACTCAGCGGGGTGGTGCAGGGGGGGACTACACCTTC. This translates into CATQRGGAGGDYTF.

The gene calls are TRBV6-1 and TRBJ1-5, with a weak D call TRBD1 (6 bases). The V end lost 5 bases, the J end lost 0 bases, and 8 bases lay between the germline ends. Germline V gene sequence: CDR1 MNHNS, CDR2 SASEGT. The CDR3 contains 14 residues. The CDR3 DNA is TGTGCCAGCAGTCAGGGGCGTAGCAATCAGCCCCAGCATTTT. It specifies CASSQGRSNQPQHF.

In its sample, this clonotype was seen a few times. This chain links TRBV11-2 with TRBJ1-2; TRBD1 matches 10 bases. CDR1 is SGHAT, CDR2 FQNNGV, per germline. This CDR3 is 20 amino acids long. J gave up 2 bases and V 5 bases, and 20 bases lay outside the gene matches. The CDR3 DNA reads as TGTGCCAGCAGCCAGGGGATGGGAGGAGGCCTGGGACAGGGGAACTATGGCTACACCTTC. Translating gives CASSQGMGGGLGQGNYGYTF. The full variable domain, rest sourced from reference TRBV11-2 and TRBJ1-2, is EAGVAQSPRYKIIEKRQSVAFWCNPISGHATLYWYQQILGQGPKLLIQFQNNGVVDDSQLPKDRFSAERLKGVDSTLKIQPAKLEDSAVYLCASSQGMGGGLGQGNYGYTFGSGTRLTVV.

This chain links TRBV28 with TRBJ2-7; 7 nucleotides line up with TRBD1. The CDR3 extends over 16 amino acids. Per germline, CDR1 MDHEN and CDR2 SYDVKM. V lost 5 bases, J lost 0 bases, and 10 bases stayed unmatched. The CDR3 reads CASSAIGTVTSYEQYF. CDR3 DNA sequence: TGTGCCAGCAGTGCTATCGGGACAGTGACCTCCTACGAGCAGTACTTC. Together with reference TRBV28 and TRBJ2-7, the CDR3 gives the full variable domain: DVKVTQSSRYLVKRTGEKVFLECVQDMDHENMFWYRQDPGLGLRLIYFSYDVKMKEKGDIPEGYSVSREKKERFSLILESASTNQTSMYLCASSAIGTVTSYEQYFGPGTRLTVT.

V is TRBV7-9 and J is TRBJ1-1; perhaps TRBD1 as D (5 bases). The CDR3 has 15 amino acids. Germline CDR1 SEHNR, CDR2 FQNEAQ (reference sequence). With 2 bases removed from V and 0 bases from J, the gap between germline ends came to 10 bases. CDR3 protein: CASSLLGPLNTEAFF. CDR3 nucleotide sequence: TGTGCCAGCAGCTTACTGGGACCGCTGAACACTGAAGCTTTCTTT. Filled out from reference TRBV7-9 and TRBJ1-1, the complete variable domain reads DTGVSQNPRHKITKRGQNVTFRCDPISEHNRLYWYRQTLGQGPEFLTYFQNEAQLEKSRLLSDRFSAERPKGSFSTLEIQRTEQGDSAMYLCASSLLGPLNTEAFFGQGTRLTVV.

The chain's CDR3 is CASSPLLSPSISTDTQYF. DNA of the CDR3: TGTGCCAGCAGCCCCCTCTTAAGTCCTAGCATTAGCACAGATACGCAGTATTTT. This chain connects TRBV4-2 to TRBJ2-3; a possible D gene is TRBD2 (5 bases). Trimming cost V 4 bases and J 0 bases, with 20 bases left between them. Germline-derived CDR1 and CDR2 are LGHNA and YNFKEQ. CDR3 length equals 18 residues.